Below are 30 T cell receptor beta chains sequenced from a single sample in a study of blood T cells in healthy people across ages. Primers used in a second PCR of roughly 7 to 11 cycles were a sample-barcoded 5' primer and a J-beta primer mix. TCRdb itself ran the 5' RACE reads through MiXCR, one entry per CDR3 protein. The table has 500,000 to 550,000 distinct CDR3 sequences, 24% seen once; the top ten hold approximately 10%. The same data also went into a second study, on T cells of mothers and their children.

Material: blood. All receptors come from a boy between 10 and 17 years old in good health.

This clonotype showed up just once. One end of the junction is discordant with germline, which a read error may explain. This sequence joins TRBV28 and TRBJ2-7; D is perhaps TRBD1 or TRBD2 (6 bases each). In germline, CDR1 is MDHEN, CDR2 SYDVKM. The CDR3 is 13 amino acids. CDR3 sequence (DNA): TGTGTCAGCAGGGGAGGACGGTTATACGAGCAGTACTTC. This encodes CVSRGGRLYEQYF.

V and J are TRBV9 and TRBJ2-1, with 9 bases lining up with TRBD2. With V trimmed by 0 bases and J by 7 bases, 11 bases remained unmatched. CDR1 and CDR2 from the germline V gene are SGDLS and YYNGEE. This CDR3 spans 17 amino acids. The CDR3 loop is CASSVEGVVAGVNEQFF. The CDR3 bases are TGTGCCAGCAGCGTAGAGGGTGTGGTAGCGGGAGTAAATGAGCAGTTCTTC.

This clonotype was observed a few times. The V and J genes are TRBV20-1 and TRBJ2-5, with D perhaps matching TRBD2 (6 bases). Per the germline V gene, CDR1 is DFQATT and CDR2 is SNEGSKA (reference sequence). V was pared by 3 bases and J by 5 bases, with 13 bases between. This CDR3 is built from 13 residues. Here the CDR3 DNA reads TGCAGTGCTAGGCCACTAGCTTTGGAGACCCAGTACTTC. Residues: CSARPLALETQYF.

The table lists this clonotype with a few counts. The chain recombines TRBV27 with TRBJ2-1; D call uncertain. V lost 0 bases, J lost 4 bases, and 4 bases lay in between. The CDR3 loop spans 13 amino acids. Germline CDR1 and CDR2: MNHEY and SMNVEV (reference sequence). The CDR3 sequence: CASSLSIYNEQFF. In nucleotides, the CDR3 is TGTGCCAGCAGTTTATCAATTTACAATGAGCAGTTCTTC.

The chain has TRBV20-1 and TRBJ2-3; D remains ambiguous. CDR1 is DFQATT, CDR2 SNEGSKA, per germline (reference sequence). The CDR3 loop spans 15 amino acids. V dropped 1 base and J dropped 0 bases, with 11 bases sitting between them. CDR3 amino acids: CSARAPWASTDTQYF. As DNA, the CDR3 is TGCAGTGCTAGAGCTCCCTGGGCTAGCACAGATACGCAGTATTTT.

The genes are TRBV7-9 and TRBJ1-3, with D possibly being TRBD1 (5 bases). V was trimmed by 5 bases and J by 5 bases, leaving 16 bases between them. The length of the CDR3 is 15 residues. Germline V lookup: CDR1 SEHNR, CDR2 FQNEAQ (reference sequence). The CDR3 DNA reads TGTGCCAGCAGCCTAGGCGAGTCGGGACGAAACACCATATATTTT. It translates to CASSLGESGRNTIYF.

This clonotype has a handful of counts. The chain combines TRBV3-1 with TRBJ2-1; D is unclear. The DNA matches TRBJ2-5 better at its end, which makes the J call doubtful. The CDR3 is made up of 15 amino acids. Germline values: CDR1 LGHDT, CDR2 YNNKEL (reference sequence). The CDR3 region is CASSQGVAPAETQYF. The CDR3 DNA reads TGTGCCAGCAGCCAAGGAGTAGCCCCGGCAGAGACCCAGTACTTC.

The rearrangement links TRBV7-2 to TRBJ2-1; 8 positions agree with TRBD2. Trimming at V came to 5 bases and at J to 2 bases, leaving 11 bases not matched to a gene. The CDR3 spans 17 residues. Germline V gene data show CDR1 as SGHTA and CDR2 as FQGNSA. The CDR3 DNA follows: TGTGCCAGCAGCCACCGCCCCCAGCGGGAGACCTACAATGAGCAGTTCTTC. This gives the protein CASSHRPQRETYNEQFF.

The gene calls are TRBV5-4 and TRBJ2-3; 10 nucleotides agree with TRBD2. This CDR3 contains 16 residues. After removal of 5 bases from V and 0 bases from J, the junction contained 6 bases not matched to a gene. Germline V gene data show CDR1 as SGHNT and CDR2 as YYREEE (reference sequence). CDR3 coding DNA: TGTGCCAGCAGGAGGGGGACTAGCGCGAGCACAGATACGCAGTATTTT. It translates to CASRRGTSASTDTQYF.

This clonotype was counted ten times or more. V gene TRBV9 combines with J gene TRBJ2-5, with 7 nucleotides matching TRBD1. The CDR3 runs 14 residues. The V gene end was trimmed by 3 bases and the J gene end by 1 base; junction bases not matched to a gene: 3. Germline assignment: CDR1 SGDLS and CDR2 YYNGEE. The CDR3 reads CASSDSGGQETQYF. The CDR3 nucleotides are TGTGCCAGCAGCGATTCAGGGGGCCAAGAGACCCAGTACTTC.

The chain has TRBV11-2 and TRBJ2-2, with D unclear. The CDR3 is 18 residues long. The V end was cut by 6 bases, the J end by 5 bases, with 25 bases between. Germline V lookup: CDR1 SGHAT, CDR2 FQNNGV. In DNA, the CDR3 is TGTGCCAGCAGTCAAGCAGCCTCGGACCGCCGAAATACCGGGGAGCTGTTTTTT. It codes for CASSQAASDRRNTGELFF. Supplemented by reference TRBV11-2 and TRBJ2-2, the full variable domain reads EAGVAQSPRYKIIEKRQSVAFWCNPISGHATLYWYQQILGQGPKLLIQFQNNGVVDDSQLPKDRFSAERLKGVDSTLKIQPAKLEDSAVYLCASSQAASDRRNTGELFFGEGSRLTVL.

The CDR3 nucleotides read TGCGCCAGCAGCCGGGACAGGGCTGGTGAAGCTTTCTTT. Translating it yields CASSRDRAGEAFF. This chain links TRBV5-1 with TRBJ1-1; 9 nucleotides agree with TRBD1. V lost 4 bases and J lost 7; bases outside the gene matches: 5. The CDR3 consists of 13 residues. Looked up from germline, CDR1 is SGHRS and CDR2 is YFSETQ.

This chain joins TRBV28 and TRBJ2-1; D possibly uses TRBD1 or TRBD2 (6 bases each). This CDR3 has 15 residues. Germline CDR1 reads MDHEN; CDR2 reads SYDVKM. With 6 bases removed from V and 9 bases from J, the gap between germline ends came to 21 bases. The CDR3 region has the DNA TGTGCCAGCAGCTCTGGTGCGGAGGGGGGCGGTGAGCAGTTCTTC. Encoded protein: CASSSGAEGGGEQFF.

This clonotype was counted only a few times. V gene TRBV7-9 combines with J gene TRBJ2-7; perhaps TRBD2 as D (7 bases). Trimming pared 5 bases from V and 2 bases from J, leaving 13 bases between. Germline V gives CDR1 SEHNR, CDR2 FQNEAQ (reference sequence). The CDR3 contains 14 residues. CDR3 protein: CASSRGAGTYEQYF. The CDR3 coding sequence is TGTGCCAGCAGCCGGGGGGCTGGTACCTACGAGCAGTACTTC.

This clonotype was observed a few times. The rearrangement links TRBV18 to TRBJ2-3; tentatively, D is TRBD1 (5 bases). Trimming took 3 bases from V and 5 from J, leaving 9 bases between them. CDR3 length: 13 residues. The germline gives CDR1 KGHSH, CDR2 LQKENI. The CDR3 loop is CASSPPGLDTQYF. The CDR3 DNA reads as TGTGCCAGCTCACCGCCAGGGTTAGATACGCAGTATTTT.

A remark on this clonotype: The junction departs from the called germline gene at one end, perhaps through a read error. This chain connects TRBV4-3 to TRBJ2-1; no firm D call. CDR3 length: 17 amino acids. Per germline, CDR1 LGHNA and CDR2 YSLEER. CDR3 in DNA: TGCGCCACCAGCCAAGACGACGCGGCTAGCTCCTACAATGAGCAGTTCTTC. Translating gives CATSQDDAASSYNEQFF.

The chain links TRBV28 to TRBJ2-1; D may be TRBD1 (6 bases). Germline V CDR1 and CDR2: MDHEN, SYDVKM. Trimming took off 2 bases at V and 4 bases at J, with 15 bases between the two ends. The CDR3 loop spans 16 amino acids. This CDR3 reads CASSLILGQLYNEQFF. The CDR3 DNA sequence: TGTGCCAGCAGTTTAATATTAGGACAGCTGTACAATGAGCAGTTCTTC.

This clonotype has more than one count but fewer than ten. The genes are TRBV5-5 and TRBJ2-2; 15 bases agree with TRBD2. CDR1 is SGHKS, CDR2 YYEKEE, per germline (reference sequence). This CDR3 is built from 19 residues. V was pared by 1 base and J by 4 bases, with 8 bases of the junction left unmatched. CDR3 sequence: CASSLRGLAGGSRTGELFF. CDR3 sequence (DNA): TGTGCCAGCAGCTTGAGGGGACTAGCGGGGGGATCGCGCACCGGGGAGCTGTTTTTT.

This chain links TRBV19 with TRBJ1-2; possibly TRBD1 for D (6 bases). CDR3 size: 13 residues. The V gene lost 7 bases and the J gene lost 7 bases, with 16 bases spanning the gap. Germline V CDR1 and CDR2: LNHDA, SQIVND (reference sequence). CDR3 protein: CASNNGGTSGYTF. CDR3 bases: TGTGCCAGTAACAACGGGGGCACCTCTGGCTACACCTTC. Together with reference TRBV19 and TRBJ1-2, the CDR3 gives the full variable domain: DGGITQSPKYLFRKEGQNVTLSCEQNLNHDAMYWYRQDPGQGLRLIYYSQIVNDFQKGDIAEGYSVSREKKESFPLTVTSAQKNPTAFYLCASNNGGTSGYTFGSGTRLTVV.

CDR3: CASTKTQGYVGYTF. CDR3 bases: TGTGCCAGCACAAAGACACAGGGGTACGTGGGCTACACCTTC. This rearrangement joins TRBV28 to TRBJ1-2; 7 nucleotides line up with TRBD1. Trimming at V came to 7 bases and at J to 8 bases, leaving 13 bases not matched to a gene. CDR3 length: 14 amino acids. CDR1 and CDR2 from the germline V gene are MDHEN and SYDVKM.

The chain is built from TRBV11-2 and TRBJ2-3; tentatively, D is TRBD2 (6 bases). The V gene lost 1 base and the J gene lost 6 bases, with 11 bases spanning the gap. The CDR3 extends over 14 amino acids. CDR1 and CDR2 from the germline V gene are SGHAT and FQNNGV. The CDR3 DNA reads as TGTGCCAGCAGCTTAGGCGGGATTGAGGATACGCAGTATTTT. This translates into CASSLGGIEDTQYF.

This clonotype was seen only a few times. The chain recombines TRBV25-1 with TRBJ2-2; 7 nucleotides match TRBD2. The J segment lost 6 bases and the V segment lost 1 base, leaving 11 bases of the junction unmatched. The CDR3 consists of 17 residues. The germline gives CDR1 MGHDK, CDR2 SYGVNS. CDR3 in amino acids: CASSEFGVYAGAGELFF. The CDR3 DNA is TGTGCCAGCAGTGAATTTGGGGTGTACGCGGGGGCCGGGGAGCTGTTTTTT.

This clonotype showed up just a few times. The J gene is TRBJ2-7, the V gene TRBV11-1; D is undetermined. The germline V and J ends were trimmed by 2 bases and 6 bases, with 8 bases remaining between them. The germline gives CDR1 SGHAT, CDR2 FQDESV (reference sequence). There are 12 residues in the CDR3. The CDR3 loop is CASSLTACEQYF. CDR3 coding DNA: TGTGCCAGCAGCTTAACAGCCTGCGAGCAGTACTTC.

This clonotype came up a few times. V gene TRBV10-3 combines with J gene TRBJ1-4, with a possible D match to TRBD1 (6 bases). The germline gives CDR1 ENHRY, CDR2 SYGVKD. Trimming took off 3 bases at V and 0 bases at J, with 17 bases between the two ends. The CDR3 length is 18 residues. The CDR3 reads CAISDKKDSTTTNEKLFF. CDR3 in DNA: TGTGCCATCAGTGATAAAAAGGACAGCACAACAACTAATGAAAAACTGTTTTTT.

This clonotype turned up a few times. The chain recombines TRBV4-2 with TRBJ2-5, with D perhaps assigned TRBD1 or TRBD2 (5 bases each). The J call is in doubt because the DNA end fits TRBJ2-7 better. CDR1 is LGHNA, CDR2 YNFKEQ, per germline. The CDR3 covers 14 residues. CDR3 DNA sequence: TGTGCCAGCAGCCAAGTGGGGGTGTCCTACGAGCAGTACTTC. It yields the protein CASSQVGVSYEQYF.

Notes on this clonotype: A much larger clone is a single base away; this may be a read error. The rearrangement uses TRBV29-1 and TRBJ1-1; D gene unclear. Germline loops: CDR1 SQVTM, CDR2 ANQGSEA. This CDR3 region has 11 residues. V was clipped by 7 bases and J by 0 bases, with 6 bases between them. The CDR3, as DNA: TGCAGCGGGCAGGTGAACACTGAAGCTTTCTTT. It translates to CSGQVNTEAFF.

This clonotype has more than one count but fewer than ten. The chain is built from TRBV20-1 and TRBJ2-5; D is perhaps TRBD1 (5 bases). The J call is doubtful: the DNA matches TRBJ2-7 better. Germline CDR1 reads DFQATT; CDR2 reads SNEGSKA (reference sequence). The CDR3 is 11 amino acids. CDR3 sequence reads: CSADSKYEQYF. CDR3 nucleotide sequence: TGCAGTGCTGACAGCAAGTACGAGCAGTACTTC.

The gene calls are TRBV12-3 or TRBV12-4 and TRBJ2-5, with D hard to call. Trimming left V 2 bases short and J 5 bases short, with 6 bases between. The length of the CDR3 is 12 residues. The CDR3 protein is CASSLIWETQYF. CDR3 coding DNA: TGTGCCAGCAGTTTAATTTGGGAGACCCAGTACTTC.

The chain employs TRBV27 and TRBJ2-1, with D unresolved. CDR3 length equals 13 residues. Germline V CDR1 and CDR2: MNHEY, SMNVEV (reference sequence). V lost 5 bases and J lost 5, with 10 bases in between. The CDR3 region is CASSQPTNNEQFF. The CDR3 nucleotides read TGTGCCAGCAGTCAGCCGACCAACAATGAGCAGTTCTTC.

The chain uses TRBV4-1 and TRBJ2-5; D possibly corresponds to TRBD1 (5 bases). Looked up from germline, CDR1 is MGHRA and CDR2 is YSYEKL. This CDR3 contains 15 residues. V shed 4 bases and J shed 6 bases, with 18 bases lying between them. This CDR3 reads CASSLAGQWPQTQYF. CDR3 DNA sequence: TGCGCCAGCAGCCTGGCAGGGCAGTGGCCACAGACCCAGTACTTC.